The 2 T cell receptor beta chains below were found in one sample sequenced in a study of T cell responses to AZD1222 COVID-19 vaccine. Sequencing used immunoSEQ multiplex PCR; TCRdb keeps in-frame clones, though not all of them. The table has roughly 99,000 clones, roughly 87% seen once. Source: peripheral blood, taken on day 0 of AZD1222 vaccination. These receptors were taken from an adult in good health.

This chain links TRBV21-1 with TRBJ2-7. TRBV21-1 is a pseudogene. CDR3 length: 10 amino acids. The CDR3 DNA follows: TGTGCCAGCAGGGACCACGAGCAGTACTTC. Translating it yields CASRDHEQYF.

The gene calls are TRBV5-4 and TRBJ1-2; the D is unclear. Looked up from germline, CDR1 is SGHNT and CDR2 is YYREEE (reference sequence). The ends were cut back, 0 bases at V and 2 bases at J, with 5 bases in the middle. The CDR3 runs 13 residues. The CDR3 region has the DNA TGTGCCAGCAGCTTGGAAGAAAACTATGGCTACACCTTC. This sequence encodes CASSLEENYGYTF.